Shown below are 19 T cell receptor beta chains from a single sample sequenced in a study of patients and donors after allogeneic stem cell transplantation. One entry per CDR3 protein, called by TCRdb with MiXCR from the RT-PCR reads. The sample lists about 960,000 distinct CDR3 sequences, under 20% occurring once. Sequencing used blood, either unsorted or a sorted T cell fraction (not recorded which). The origin of the receptors is a human donor who was either an allogeneic HSCT recipient or a stem cell or donor lymphocyte infusion donor (not recorded which). It is not recorded whose cells these are; they may come from a transplant donor.

The V gene is TRBV4-1, the J gene TRBJ2-7; 8 nucleotides line up with TRBD2. The CDR3 is made up of 15 amino acids. The V and J ends lost 6 bases and 4 bases, in that order; junction bases with no gene match: 11. Germline V gene sequence: CDR1 MGHRA, CDR2 YSYEKL. The CDR3 DNA is TGCGCCAGCAGTGATTGGACTAGCTGGAGTTACGAGCAGTACTTC. This sequence encodes CASSDWTSWSYEQYF.

Only a few counts were recorded for this clonotype. The V call is TRBV12-3 or TRBV12-4, the J call TRBJ2-1, with 10 positions matching TRBD1. The CDR3 runs to 14 residues. Trimming removed 6 bases from V and 9 bases from J; junction bases left unmatched: 8. This CDR3 reads CASSLGTGDGEQFF. CDR3 nucleotide sequence: TGTGCCAGCAGCCTAGGGACAGGGGACGGTGAGCAGTTCTTC.

The chain employs TRBV5-5 and TRBJ1-6; 10 bases agree with TRBD1. The CDR3 is 16 amino acids. Losses at the gene ends were 0 bases for V and 9 bases for J; bases not matched to a gene: 6. Per the germline V gene, CDR1 is SGHKS and CDR2 is YYEKEE (reference sequence). CDR3 region: CASSLVGQGFASPLHF. For the CDR3, the DNA is TGTGCCAGCAGCTTGGTGGGACAGGGGTTTGCTTCACCCCTCCACTTT.

The rearrangement links TRBV6-1 to TRBJ2-3; TRBD2 aligns across 11 bases. CDR1 MNHNS and CDR2 SASEGT come from the germline V gene. The CDR3 has 16 residues. Losses at the gene ends were 8 bases for V and 3 bases for J; bases not matched to a gene: 10. The CDR3 DNA is TGTGCCAGCTCTCACTCAACTAGCGGGAGAACAGATACGCAGTATTTT. Residues: CASSHSTSGRTDTQYF.

This clonotype was seen once. The chain combines TRBV7-9 with TRBJ1-2; D gene unclear. The germline CDR1 and CDR2 sequences are SEHNR and FQNEAQ (reference sequence). The CDR3 totals 14 residues. Trimming removed 5 bases from V and 0 bases from J, with 10 bases in between. CDR3 amino acids: CASSISSSNYGYTF. The CDR3, as DNA: TGTGCCAGCAGCATTAGTAGTTCTAACTATGGCTACACCTTC.

This clonotype was recorded a few times. The chain couples TRBV27 to TRBJ1-6; the D is unclear. The CDR3 totals 17 residues. The germline V gene encodes CDR1 MNHEY and CDR2 SMNVEV (reference sequence). Between the trimmed V and J ends, which lost 6 bases and 1 base, there was a span of 16 bases. The CDR3 here is CASSLRRERSYNSPLHF. For the CDR3, the DNA is TGTGCCAGCAGCTTGAGGAGGGAACGGTCCTATAATTCACCCCTCCACTTT.

The J gene is TRBJ2-7, the V gene TRBV3-1; TRBD2 matches at 8 bases. Germline trimming cut 3 bases from V and 4 bases from J; bases unmatched to any gene: 5. From germline, CDR1 is LGHDT and CDR2 YNNKEL (reference sequence). The length of the CDR3 is 14 residues. The CDR3: CASSHASGGYEQYF. The CDR3 DNA sequence: TGTGCCAGCAGCCACGCCTCGGGGGGGTACGAGCAGTACTTC.

The rearrangement links TRBV10-3 to TRBJ1-2; 10 nucleotides align to TRBD1. The CDR3 totals 14 residues. V was clipped by 7 bases and J by 5 bases; unmatched bases: 7. Germline CDR1 ENHRY, CDR2 SYGVKD. The DNA for the CDR3 is TGTGCCATCACCCCCCAGGACAGGGGGTATGGCTACACCTTC. Its translation is CAITPQDRGYGYTF.

This clonotype has ten or more counts. The chain recombines TRBV4-2 with TRBJ2-7, with a weak D call TRBD2 (5 bases). Trimming pared 3 bases from V and 3 bases from J, leaving 12 bases between. The CDR3 extends over 14 amino acids. The germline CDR1 and CDR2 sequences are LGHNA and YNFKEQ. CDR3 residues: CASSQEDEDYEQYF. The CDR3 bases are TGTGCCAGCAGCCAGGAGGACGAAGACTACGAGCAGTACTTC.

This clonotype has only a few counts. The chain carries TRBV4-2 and TRBJ2-2, with 7 positions matching TRBD2. The germline CDR1 and CDR2 sequences are LGHNA and YNFKEQ. CDR3 length equals 19 residues. V trimming: 4 bases; J trimming: 6 bases; junction bases outside the gene matches: 20. CDR3 residues: CASSPRALLAGENAGELFF. The CDR3, as DNA: TGTGCCAGCAGCCCCCGGGCTCTCTTGGCGGGAGAGAATGCCGGGGAGCTGTTTTTT.

This clonotype was found a few times. The rearrangement links TRBV6-5 to TRBJ2-1, with 8 positions matching TRBD2. CDR1 and CDR2 (germline): MNHEY, SVGAGI. The J segment lost 8 bases and the V segment lost 0 bases, leaving 3 bases of the junction unmatched. The CDR3 has 14 residues. The CDR3 nucleotides are TGTGCCAGCAGTTACTCGGGACTAGTCGATGAGCAGTTCTTC. It translates to CASSYSGLVDEQFF.

The chain is built from TRBV20-1 and TRBJ2-3, with D unresolved. Trimming shortened V by 2 bases and J by 0 bases, and 9 bases separated the two germline ends. The CDR3 is 14 amino acids. CDR1 and CDR2 from the germline V gene are DFQATT and SNEGSKA (reference sequence). The CDR3 reads CSARRSESTDTQYF. CDR3 in DNA: TGCAGTGCTAGACGTTCGGAGAGCACAGATACGCAGTATTTT.

The chain carries TRBV7-2 and TRBJ1-1; 12 nucleotides match TRBD1. The CDR3 loop spans 15 amino acids. V shed 5 bases, J shed 6 bases, and the junction held 7 bases outside the gene matches. Germline loops: CDR1 SGHTA, CDR2 FQGNSA. As DNA, the CDR3 is TGTGCCAGCAGCCCCGGGACAGGGGGCGCCGCTGAAGCTTTCTTT. Translation: CASSPGTGGAAEAFF. The variable domain in full, completed from reference TRBV7-2 and TRBJ1-1, reads GAGVSQSPSNKVTEKGKDVELRCDPISGHTALYWYRQSLGQGLEFLIYFQGNSAPDKSGLPSDRFSAERTGGSVSTLTIQRTQQEDSAVYLCASSPGTGGAAEAFFGQGTRLTVV.

The rearrangement uses TRBV11-2 and TRBJ2-5; D perhaps matches TRBD2 (6 bases). The CDR3 runs to 15 residues. CDR1 and CDR2 (germline): SGHAT, FQNNGV. V lost 0 bases and J 5 bases, leaving 13 bases between the germline ends. For the CDR3, the DNA is TGTGCCAGCAGCTTAGATTCTTTCGGAGGGGAGACCCAGTACTTC. Residues: CASSLDSFGGETQYF.

This clonotype appeared a few times. The DNA for the CDR3 is TGCAGTGCTGAACCTGAGGGACAGGTTATGGTTGGCTACACCTTC. Encoded protein: CSAEPEGQVMVGYTF. This chain joins TRBV20-1 and TRBJ1-2; the match to TRBD1 covers 8 bases. The CDR3 is made up of 15 amino acids. CDR1 DFQATT and CDR2 SNEGSKA come from the germline V gene (reference sequence). V lost 5 bases to trimming and J lost 7 bases; unmatched junction nucleotides: 15.

This clonotype turned up a few times. The V and J genes are TRBV10-3 and TRBJ2-7; D remains ambiguous. The CDR3 length is 11 residues. The V gene's germline CDR1 is ENHRY and CDR2 SYGVKD. V lost 2 bases and J lost 5, with 4 bases in between. The CDR3 spells CAISEINEQYF. The CDR3 bases are TGTGCCATCAGTGAGATCAACGAGCAGTACTTC.

This clonotype was picked up a small number of times. This rearrangement joins TRBV29-1 to TRBJ2-3; no clear D. V gave up 4 bases and J gave up 3 bases, with 11 bases separating them. CDR1 SQVTM and CDR2 ANQGSEA come from the germline V gene. The CDR3 runs 13 residues. CDR3 nucleotides: TGCAGCGTTGCGGGTTATGCAACAGATACGCAGTATTTT. Protein product: CSVAGYATDTQYF.

In its sample, this clonotype was seen a few times. This chain connects TRBV12-3 or TRBV12-4 to TRBJ1-6; D might be TRBD1 (5 bases). Trimming took off 4 bases at V and 0 bases at J, with 19 bases between the two ends. This CDR3 has 19 residues. CDR3 sequence reads: CASSSFGTTGSSYNSPLHF. In DNA, the CDR3 is TGTGCCAGCAGTTCATTCGGGACCACTGGGAGCTCCTATAATTCACCCCTCCACTTT.

In this sample, this clonotype turned up a few times. The chain carries TRBV15 and TRBJ2-2, with D hard to call. The V gene's germline CDR1 is LNHNV and CDR2 YYDKDF (reference sequence). The CDR3 consists of 14 residues. Trimming took 0 bases from V and 6 from J, leaving 8 bases between them. CDR3 nucleotides: TGTGCCACCAGCAGAGATGTGAGGCCCGGGGAGCTGTTTTTT. Its protein product is CATSRDVRPGELFF.